The 6 T cell receptor beta chains listed next were all sequenced from one sample in a study of T cells after yellow fever vaccination. TCRdb ran MiXCR on the 5' RACE reads and lists one entry per CDR3 protein. The table includes 100,000 to 150,000 distinct CDR3 sequences, approximately 14% detected once. Sample: CD8+ T cells sorted from PBMCs, taken 5 days after the yellow fever booster vaccination. Source of these receptors: a man aged 18 to 30 who received the YFV17D yellow fever vaccine.

This clonotype was counted many times. The chain couples TRBV25-1 to TRBJ2-1, with D hard to call. The CDR3 length is 12 residues. V lost 1 base, J lost 15 bases, and 13 bases lay in between. CDR1 is MGHDK, CDR2 SYGVNS, per germline. CDR3 residues: CASSEFWTRMFF. DNA for the CDR3: TGTGCCAGCAGTGAATTTTGGACCCGAATGTTCTTC.

The chain carries TRBV7-2 and TRBJ1-6; D is perhaps TRBD1 (5 bases). CDR3 length equals 14 residues. V lost 5 bases to trimming and J lost 8 bases, with 13 bases between them. Per the germline V gene, CDR1 is SGHTA and CDR2 is FQGNSA. Written as DNA, the CDR3 is TGTGCCAGCAGCATTAGGGTCAGGGATTCACCCCTCCACTTT. Residues: CASSIRVRDSPLHF.

V usage is TRBV29-1 and J usage is TRBJ2-3; no firm D call. The length of the CDR3 is 13 residues. Trimming left V 1 base short and J 2 bases short, with 7 bases between. The V gene's germline CDR1 is SQVTM and CDR2 ANQGSEA. The CDR3 nucleotides read TGCAGCGTTGAAGGGGTATACACAGATACGCAGTATTTT. Protein product: CSVEGVYTDTQYF.

This sequence joins TRBV7-8 and TRBJ2-7; perhaps TRBD1 as D (7 bases). CDR3 length: 14 residues. Germline V gene sequence: CDR1 SGHVS, CDR2 FQNEAQ. Trimming removed 0 bases at V and 4 bases at J, with 10 bases between. The CDR3 here is CASSLASGGYEQYV. The DNA for the CDR3 is TGTGCCAGCAGCTTAGCCTCAGGGGGGTACGAGCAGTACGTC.

The V call is TRBV6-5, the J call TRBJ1-2; the match to TRBD1 covers 11 bases. Trimming at V came to 4 bases and at J to 6 bases, leaving 1 base not matched to a gene. The CDR3 has 13 residues. Germline V gives CDR1 MNHEY, CDR2 SVGAGI. CDR3 sequence: CASSWTGGDGYTF. Here the CDR3 DNA reads TGTGCCAGCAGTTGGACAGGGGGCGATGGCTACACCTTC.

The chain uses TRBV29-1 and TRBJ2-3, with 7 bases fitting TRBD1. J gave up 6 bases and V 6 bases, and 15 bases lay outside the gene matches. CDR1 and CDR2 from the germline V gene are SQVTM and ANQGSEA. The CDR3 has 15 residues. This CDR3 reads CSVETGTEELDTQYF. The CDR3 DNA reads TGCAGCGTGGAAACCGGGACAGAAGAATTGGATACGCAGTATTTT.